A single sample is the source of the 10 T cell receptor beta chains below, sequenced in a study of cytomegalovirus exposure and HLA in healthy donors. 60 Vbeta and 13 Jbeta primers were used in PCR. Sequencing was performed with immunoSEQ multiplex PCR; in TCRdb, only in-frame clones are kept and a portion is missing. The sample yields some 150,000 clones, 79% seen once. Sequenced material: PBMCs. The receptors originated from a woman between 50 and 59 years old in good health and CMV-seronegative.

The rearrangement uses TRBV28 and TRBJ1-5, with a tentative D call TRBD1 (5 bases). Germline V lookup: CDR1 MDHEN, CDR2 SYDVKM. Trimming pared 4 bases from V and 3 bases from J, leaving 13 bases between. The CDR3 sequence is 15 residues long. The CDR3 DNA reads as TGTGCCAGCAGTTCCTCCGACAGATTCAATCAGCCCCAGCATTTT. Its translation: CASSSSDRFNQPQHF.

This clone turned up a few times. This chain links TRBV29-1 with TRBJ2-7, with 10 bases matching TRBD1. J gave up 6 bases and V 8 bases, and 7 bases lay outside the gene matches. Germline V CDR1 and CDR2: SQVTM, ANQGSEA. CDR3 length: 12 amino acids. The CDR3, as DNA: TGCAGCATTAGGACAGGGGGGGGCGAGCAGTACTTC. It translates to CSIRTGGGEQYF.

V and J are TRBV7-9 and TRBJ2-3; 7 nucleotides match TRBD2. CDR1 SEHNR and CDR2 FQNEAQ come from the germline V gene (reference sequence). This CDR3 contains 15 residues. The ends lost 4 bases at V and 2 bases at J; junction bases unmatched: 6. CDR3 nucleotides: TGTGCCAGCAGCTACGCTAGCGGCCACACAGATACGCAGTATTTT. Translated: CASSYASGHTDTQYF.

Only one count was recorded for this clone. A junction end diverges from the germline sequence, so it may reflect a read error. The chain has TRBV7-2 and TRBJ2-3; TRBD2 matches 8 bases. The CDR3 extends over 15 amino acids. Germline lookup yields CDR1 SGHTA and CDR2 FQGNSA. This CDR3 reads CVSKIAGGATDTQYF. Written as DNA, the CDR3 is TGTGTCAGCAAAATTGCGGGGGGAGCCACAGATACGCAGTATTTT.

A few counts support this clone. The chain is built from TRBV5-1 and TRBJ1-4; no clear D. The CDR3 is made up of 15 amino acids. Germline assignment: CDR1 SGHRS and CDR2 YFSETQ. V lost 4 bases, J lost 7 bases, and 17 bases lay in between. CDR3 sequence (DNA): TGCGCCAGCAGCCTCTCGAGAGGGTCGGGTGAAAAACTGTTTTTT. Its translation is CASSLSRGSGEKLFF. The full variable domain, its missing parts supplied by reference TRBV5-1 and TRBJ1-4, is KAGVTQTPRYLIKTRGQQVTLSCSPISGHRSVSWYQQTPGQGLQFLFEYFSETQRNKGNFPGRFSGRQFSNSRSEMNVSTLELGDSALYLCASSLSRGSGEKLFFGSGTQLSVL.

This chain connects TRBV2 to TRBJ2-4; 10 bases fit TRBD2. V dropped 3 bases and J dropped 9; count of bases not matched to a gene: 8. CDR1 is SNHLY and CDR2 is FYNNEI in the germline V gene. The CDR3 contains 15 residues. The CDR3 DNA follows: TGTGCCAGCAGTGAGACTAGCGGGTACGGAAGCATTCAGTACTTC. Translated, it gives CASSETSGYGSIQYF.

This chain joins TRBV19 and TRBJ2-2; maybe TRBD2 (6 bases). CDR3 size: 14 residues. Germline CDR1 and CDR2: LNHDA and SQIVND (reference sequence). V lost 7 bases, J lost 2 bases, and 11 bases lay in between. CDR3 amino acids: CASMVGRNTGELFF. Written as DNA, the CDR3 is TGTGCCAGTATGGTCGGGAGAAACACCGGGGAGCTGTTTTTT.

V usage is TRBV19 and J usage is TRBJ2-7, with D hard to call. V shed 5 bases and J shed 6 bases, with 17 bases lying between them. This CDR3 is built from 14 residues. Germline CDR1 LNHDA, CDR2 SQIVND (reference sequence). The CDR3 spells CASSLGAVVGEQYF. CDR3 in DNA: TGTGCCAGTAGTTTAGGTGCGGTTGTGGGCGAGCAGTACTTC.

This chain connects TRBV13 to TRBJ1-1; TRBD1 might be the D (6 bases). V was pared by 3 bases and J by 1 base, with 18 bases between. Germline V gene sequence: CDR1 PRHDT, CDR2 FYEKMQ (reference sequence). The CDR3 has 17 residues. The DNA for the CDR3 is TGTGCCAGCAGCTTCCGAGGACCGGGACACTGGAACACTGAAGCTTTCTTT. Amino acid sequence: CASSFRGPGHWNTEAFF.

The chain links TRBV27 to TRBJ1-6, with a possible D match to TRBD1 (5 bases). This CDR3 contains 15 residues. With 4 bases removed from V and 3 bases from J, the gap between germline ends came to 10 bases. Germline values: CDR1 MNHEY, CDR2 SMNVEV (reference sequence). DNA of the CDR3: TGTGCCAGCAGTTGGCAGGGTTTCTATAATTCACCCCTCCACTTT. Its translation is CASSWQGFYNSPLHF.